The rows below give T cell receptor beta chains drawn from one sample of a study of T cell repertoires in cytomegalovirus infection. For these receptors, no antigen is known. Each CDR3 protein is one row after TCRdb ran MiXCR on the reads. The sample lists tens of thousands of distinct CDR3 sequences, over 15% occurring once. Here the sequenced sample was CD8+ T cells from cultured PBMCs, taken from culture after CMV antigen stimulation. These receptors were taken from a human donor in good health (CMV status not recorded). Some clones in this sample may be carry-over from other donors' samples. Both conserved end residues are part of each CDR3. The D gene is left open where the match is weak. Clone size is shown for a subset of rows, as once, few, many or a class of expanded clone.

V gene	clone size	D gene	J gene	CDR3 DNA	CDR3 protein
TRBV6-4	NA	NA	TRBJ2-3	TGTGCCAGCAGTGAGAGGGTGGGCACAGATACGCAGTATTTT	CASSERVGTDTQYF
TRBV5-5	NA	NA	TRBJ2-1	TGTGCCAGCAGCCCTTGGGTCGATGGTTACAATGAGCAGTTCTTC	CASSPWVDGYNEQFF
TRBV7-2	NA	TRBD2	TRBJ2-1	TGTGCCAGCAGCCCCCAGCGGGAGCTTATCCATGAGCAGTTCTTC	CASSPQRELIHEQFF
TRBV19	NA	NA	TRBJ2-7	TGTGCCAGTAGTATAAGGCACTCCTACGAGCAGTACTTC	CASSIRHSYEQYF
TRBV4-2	NA	NA	TRBJ2-7	TGTGCCAGCAGCCAGGGGGCAACCTACGAGCAGTACTTC	CASSQGATYEQYF
TRBV7-9	few	NA	TRBJ1-1	TGTGCCAGCGGGCCGTCAGGCAACACTGAAGCTTTCTTT	CASGPSGNTEAFF
TRBV9	few	NA	TRBJ2-3	TGTGCCAGCAGCGCTGGGGGGTCTAGCACAGATACGCAGTATTTT	CASSAGGSSTDTQYF
TRBV7-9	NA	NA	TRBJ2-1	TGTGCCAGCAGCTTAATGAGGGGGAGCTCCTACAATGAGCAGTTCTTC	CASSLMRGSSYNEQFF
TRBV7-2	NA	TRBD2	TRBJ2-7	TGTGCCAGCAGCCCGAAGGGACTAGCGAGCTCCTTCGAGCAGTACTTC	CASSPKGLASSFEQYF
TRBV7-6	NA	TRBD1	TRBJ2-7	TGTGCCAGCAGCCCGGGACAGGGGAACTACGAGCAGTACTTC	CASSPGQGNYEQYF
TRBV13	NA	NA	TRBJ1-2	TGTGCCAGCAGCTTAGGCAGCACTGAAGCCCCCTATGGCTACACCTTC	CASSLGSTEAPYGYTF
TRBV12-3/TRBV12-4	NA	NA	TRBJ1-5	TGTGCCAGCAGTGGGGGGTCCAGCAATCAGCCCCAGCATTTT	CASSGGSSNQPQHF
TRBV7-2	once	TRBD2	TRBJ2-3	TGTGCCAGCAGCTTAAACGGGCTAGCGGGAGATACGCAGTATTTT	CASSLNGLAGDTQYF
TRBV4-1	few	NA	TRBJ2-1	TGCGCCAGCAGCTTGTATGAGGGAGGCTCCTACAATGAGCAGTTCTTC	CASSLYEGGSYNEQFF
TRBV28	NA	NA	TRBJ1-2	TGTGCCAGCAGTTTACAGCTGGGTTCAGGGAACTATGGCTACACCTTC	CASSLQLGSGNYGYTF
TRBV7-8	few	NA	TRBJ2-7	TGTGCCAGCAGCTTAGGACCCAGCTCCTACGAGCAGTACTTC	CASSLGPSSYEQYF
TRBV6-1	few	NA	TRBJ2-2	TGTGCCAGCAGTGAAGGAGGAGCGACCGGGGAGCTGTTTTTT	CASSEGGATGELFF